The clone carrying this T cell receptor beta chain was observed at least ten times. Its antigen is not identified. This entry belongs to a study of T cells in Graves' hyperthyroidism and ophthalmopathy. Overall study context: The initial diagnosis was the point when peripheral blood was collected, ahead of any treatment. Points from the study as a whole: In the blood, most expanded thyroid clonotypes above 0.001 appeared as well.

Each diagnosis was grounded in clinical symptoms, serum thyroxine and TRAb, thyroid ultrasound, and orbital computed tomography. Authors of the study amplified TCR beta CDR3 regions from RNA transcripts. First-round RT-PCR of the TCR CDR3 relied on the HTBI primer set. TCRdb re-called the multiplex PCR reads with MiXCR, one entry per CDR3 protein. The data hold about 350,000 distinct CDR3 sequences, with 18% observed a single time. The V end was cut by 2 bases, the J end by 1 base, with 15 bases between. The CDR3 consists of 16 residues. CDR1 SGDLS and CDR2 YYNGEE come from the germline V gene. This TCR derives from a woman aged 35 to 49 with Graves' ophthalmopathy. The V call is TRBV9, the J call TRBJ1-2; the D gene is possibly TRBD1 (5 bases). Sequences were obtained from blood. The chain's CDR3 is CASSVFRDGGNYGYTF. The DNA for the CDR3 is TGTGCCAGCAGCGTCTTCCGGGACGGCGGTAACTATGGCTACACCTTC.